This T cell receptor beta chain stems from a study of cytomegalovirus exposure and HLA in healthy donors. This PCR relied on a set of 60 Vbeta primers and 13 Jbeta primers. Here immunoSEQ multiplex PCR was the method, and the copy in TCRdb shows in-frame clones only, minus some. This sample lists roughly 55,000 clones; its ten largest clones have 11%. The sequencing sample was made of PBMCs. The source is a woman aged 45 to 65 in good health and CMV-seropositive.

The CDR3 DNA reads as TGCGCCAGCAGCCTCGTAGATGAGCAGTTCTTC. Residues: CASSLVDEQFF. This rearrangement joins TRBV4-1 to TRBJ2-1; D is undetermined. V was shortened by 4 bases and J by 8 bases, with 6 bases between the two germline ends. CDR3 length: 11 amino acids. Germline V gives CDR1 MGHRA, CDR2 YSYEKL.